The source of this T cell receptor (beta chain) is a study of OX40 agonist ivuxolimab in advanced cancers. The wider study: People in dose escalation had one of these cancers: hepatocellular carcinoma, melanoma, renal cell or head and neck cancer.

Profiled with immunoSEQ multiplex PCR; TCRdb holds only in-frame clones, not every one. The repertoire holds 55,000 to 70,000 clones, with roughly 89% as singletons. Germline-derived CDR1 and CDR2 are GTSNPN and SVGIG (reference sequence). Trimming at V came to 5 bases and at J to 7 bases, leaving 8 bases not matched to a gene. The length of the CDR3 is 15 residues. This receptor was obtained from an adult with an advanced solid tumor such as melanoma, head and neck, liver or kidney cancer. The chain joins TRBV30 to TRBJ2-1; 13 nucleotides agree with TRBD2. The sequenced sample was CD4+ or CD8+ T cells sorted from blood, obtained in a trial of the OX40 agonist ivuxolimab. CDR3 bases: TGTGCCTGGGGGTCGAAGGGACTAGCGGGAAATGAGCAGTTCTTC. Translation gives CAWGSKGLAGNEQFF.